Each of the 19 T cell receptor beta chains below was sequenced from the same sample in a study of blood T cell repertoires in COVID-19. Sequenced by immunoSEQ multiplex PCR; TCRdb stores in-frame clones only, minus some. The repertoire has nearly 110,000 clones, about 70% of them found once; the top ten carry approximately 0.88%. The sample comprised peripheral blood. These receptors were collected from a human donor with acute or convalescent COVID-19. The donor label of this sample is uncertain.

This chain joins TRBV6-6 and TRBJ1-5; D not certain. This CDR3 is built from 13 residues. Germline V CDR1 and CDR2: MNHNY, SVGAGI (reference sequence). V lost 6 bases and J lost 0, with 6 bases in between. The CDR3 sequence is CASRLDSNQPQHF. The CDR3 DNA follows: TGTGCCAGCAGATTAGATAGCAATCAGCCCCAGCATTTT.

The chain has TRBV9 and TRBJ1-2, with 9 bases matching TRBD1. This CDR3 comprises 15 residues. The V gene end was trimmed by 2 bases and the J gene end by 4 bases; junction bases not matched to a gene: 6. Germline CDR1 and CDR2: SGDLS and YYNGEE. The CDR3 DNA follows: TGTGCCAGCAGCGTGACGGGACAGGGTCGCTATGGCTACACCTTC. Residues: CASSVTGQGRYGYTF.

The chain links TRBV5-1 to TRBJ1-2, with D possibly TRBD1 on 5 matching bases. The V gene's germline CDR1 is SGHRS and CDR2 YFSETQ. CDR3 length equals 13 residues. V gave up 0 bases and J gave up 4 bases, with 7 bases separating them. The CDR3 DNA reads TGCGCCAGCAGCTTGGACGACAGCTATGGCTACACCTTC. It specifies CASSLDDSYGYTF.

The chain carries TRBV13 and TRBJ1-1; no clear D gene. V lost 1 base, J lost 5 bases, and 5 bases lay in between. Germline CDR1 is PRHDT and CDR2 is FYEKMQ (reference sequence). The CDR3 sequence is 12 residues long. The CDR3 here is CASSLVGTEAFF. CDR3 coding DNA: TGTGCCAGCAGCTTAGTCGGTACTGAAGCTTTCTTT.

The sample holds a few counts of this clone. The chain combines TRBV27 with TRBJ1-5; TRBD1 matches at 8 bases. The V and J ends lost 6 bases and 1 base, in that order; junction bases with no gene match: 8. The CDR3 length is 16 residues. CDR1 MNHEY and CDR2 SMNVEV come from the germline V gene (reference sequence). The CDR3 DNA is TGTGCCAGCAGCGACAGGGGAGGTATAAGCAATCAGCCCCAGCATTTT. Its translation is CASSDRGGISNQPQHF.

This clone was picked up a small number of times. V usage is TRBV7-3 and J usage is TRBJ1-3; the D is unclear. This CDR3 contains 13 residues. V gave up 2 bases and J gave up 1 base, with 3 bases separating them. CDR1 and CDR2 from the germline V gene are SGHTA and FQGTGA. DNA of the CDR3: TGTGCCAGCAGCTTAGAGTCTGGAAACACCATATATTTT. Translated: CASSLESGNTIYF.

This chain joins TRBV5-1 and TRBJ2-7; D might be TRBD1 (6 bases). Germline V lookup: CDR1 SGHRS, CDR2 YFSETQ. The CDR3 length is 15 residues. Trimming took off 4 bases at V and 2 bases at J, with 16 bases between the two ends. CDR3 protein: CASSISTGSTYEQYF. The CDR3 nucleotides are TGCGCCAGCAGCATAAGTACAGGGTCTACCTACGAGCAGTACTTC.

The CDR3 nucleotides are TGCGCCAGCAGCTCCTACAGGGGTAGAGGCACTGAAGCTTTCTTT. This sequence encodes CASSSYRGRGTEAFF. The chain carries TRBV5-1 and TRBJ1-1; 7 bases are shared with TRBD1. Germline lookup yields CDR1 SGHRS and CDR2 YFSETQ. V lost 3 bases to trimming and J lost 4 bases; unmatched junction nucleotides: 9. The CDR3 covers 15 residues.

This chain joins TRBV19 and TRBJ2-2; the match to TRBD1 covers 8 bases. Looked up from germline, CDR1 is LNHDA and CDR2 is SQIVND (reference sequence). V lost 4 bases, J lost 0 bases, and 1 base stayed unmatched. The CDR3 covers 15 residues. CDR3 bases: TGTGCCAGTAGTAGGACAGGGACGAACACCGGGGAGCTGTTTTTT. Protein sequence: CASSRTGTNTGELFF.

A few counts support this clone. The genes are TRBV5-1 and TRBJ1-2; D is possibly TRBD1 (6 bases). Germline V gene sequence: CDR1 SGHRS, CDR2 YFSETQ. The CDR3 is made up of 15 amino acids. V lost 1 base to trimming and J lost 4 bases, with 14 bases between them. The CDR3 sequence: CASSLLTGGSYGYTF. The CDR3 bases are TGCGCCAGCAGCTTGTTAACTGGGGGCAGCTATGGCTACACCTTC.

The rearrangement links TRBV4-1 to TRBJ1-3, with D possibly being TRBD1 (6 bases). The germline V gene encodes CDR1 MGHRA and CDR2 YSYEKL. The CDR3 extends over 15 amino acids. The V and J ends lost 6 bases and 2 bases respectively, with 14 bases between them. In nucleotides, the CDR3 is TGCGCCAGCAGACACGACAGGTCGACTGGAAACACCATATATTTT. It translates to CASRHDRSTGNTIYF.

This chain joins TRBV27 and TRBJ1-5; D ambiguous. Trimming removed 1 base from V and 0 bases from J, with 7 bases in between. The germline V gene has CDR1 MNHEY and CDR2 SMNVEV (reference sequence). This CDR3 contains 15 residues. The CDR3, as DNA: TGTGCCAGCAGTTTATACAGCTATAGCAATCAGCCCCAGCATTTT. The encoded protein is CASSLYSYSNQPQHF.

The chain carries TRBV6-5 and TRBJ1-2; no definite D call. CDR1 and CDR2 from the germline V gene are MNHEY and SVGAGI. This CDR3 region has 14 residues. Between the trimmed V and J ends, which lost 2 bases and 0 bases, there was a span of 7 bases. CDR3 sequence reads: CASSYQRSNYGYTF. The CDR3 bases are TGTGCCAGCAGTTACCAGCGCTCTAACTATGGCTACACCTTC.

In this sample, this clone turned up once. The chain employs TRBV7-9 and TRBJ1-1; D ambiguous. Trimming left V 2 bases short and J 3 bases short, with 10 bases between. Per germline, CDR1 SEHNR and CDR2 FQNEAQ (reference sequence). The CDR3 has 14 amino acids. The chain's CDR3 is CASSLTIGHTEAFF. In DNA form, the CDR3 reads TGTGCCAGCAGCTTAACGATTGGGCACACTGAAGCTTTCTTT.

The chain employs TRBV12-3 or TRBV12-4 and TRBJ1-6; tentatively, D is TRBD1 (5 bases). The V gene lost 3 bases and the J gene lost 7 bases, with 7 bases spanning the gap. CDR3 length: 13 residues. This chain's CDR3 is CASSFGGNSPLHF. The CDR3 region has the DNA TGTGCCAGCAGTTTCGGGGGGAATTCACCCCTCCACTTT.

The chain links TRBV6-8 to TRBJ2-5; 7 bases line up with TRBD1. There are 19 residues in the CDR3. V lost 2 bases to trimming and J lost 5 bases; unmatched junction nucleotides: 20. Per the germline V gene, CDR1 is MNHGY and CDR2 is SAAAGT. CDR3 protein: CASSYLLRGNRGMEETQYF. For the CDR3, the DNA is TGTGCCAGCAGTTACCTCTTGCGTGGTAACAGGGGCATGGAGGAGACCCAGTACTTC.

The V gene is TRBV7-9, the J gene TRBJ1-1, with TRBD1 identical over 8 bases. J gave up 1 base and V 1 base, and 2 bases lay outside the gene matches. The CDR3 loop spans 15 amino acids. Per germline, CDR1 SEHNR and CDR2 FQNEAQ (reference sequence). CDR3 sequence (DNA): TGTGCCAGCAGCTTAGGGGACAGGCCGAACACTGAAGCTTTCTTT. This sequence encodes CASSLGDRPNTEAFF.

V gene TRBV6-5 combines with J gene TRBJ2-2; possible D gene TRBD1, 5 bases. This CDR3 comprises 15 residues. From germline, CDR1 is MNHEY and CDR2 SVGAGI. Trimming removed 6 bases from V and 5 bases from J, with 16 bases in between. CDR3 region: CASREQTDVTGELFF. In nucleotides, the CDR3 is TGTGCCAGCAGAGAGCAGACAGACGTTACCGGGGAGCTGTTTTTT.

V usage is TRBV5-5 and J usage is TRBJ2-5; TRBD1 agrees at 10 bases. The J segment lost 2 bases and the V segment lost 1 base, leaving 5 bases of the junction unmatched. This CDR3 region has 16 residues. From germline, CDR1 is SGHKS and CDR2 YYEKEE (reference sequence). The CDR3 loop reads CASSLTDRGRQETQYF. In nucleotides, the CDR3 is TGTGCCAGCAGCTTGACGGACAGGGGGAGACAAGAGACCCAGTACTTC.